The rows below give T cell receptor beta chains drawn from one sample of a study of T cell changes during pregnancy in multiple sclerosis. Some clones are missing from TCRdb's copy, which holds only in-frame ones; the method was immunoSEQ multiplex PCR. The data contain about 59,000 clones, about 94% of them singletons. This specimen consisted of CD8+ T cells from peripheral blood mononuclear cells, obtained after pregnancy. These receptors were taken from a female donor with multiple sclerosis, enrolled in a pregnancy study. CDR3s include the opening cysteine and the closing phenylalanine or tryptophan. Fields, in order: clone size, V gene, D gene, J gene, CDR3 length, CDR3 protein, CDR3 DNA. D genes are given only for firm matches. A row's size may be missing; if present it is once, few, many or a size class.

-	TRBV9	-	TRBJ2-2	13	CASSPTNTGELFF	TGTGCCAGCAGCCCTACGAACACCGGGGAGCTGTTTTTT
-	TRBV5-5	-	TRBJ2-5	14	CASNVLGGVGTQYF	TGTGCCAGCAACGTGCTCGGGGGAGTAGGGACCCAGTACTTC
-	TRBV4-1	-	TRBJ1-1	15	CASSQALREGTEAFF	TGCGCCAGCAGCCAGGCACTCAGGGAAGGGACTGAAGCTTTCTTT
-	TRBV19	-	TRBJ1-5	17	CASSSLTTRYSNQPQHF	TGTGCCAGTAGTAGCCTGACTACGCGATATAGCAATCAGCCCCAGCATTTT
-	TRBV27	TRBD2	TRBJ2-7	18	CASSLSWTSGTNAYEQYF	TGTGCCAGCAGTTTATCGTGGACTAGCGGGACCAATGCCTACGAGCAGTACTTC
-	TRBV27	-	TRBJ2-7	15	CASSWVGKPSYEQYF	TGTGCCAGCAGTTGGGTGGGCAAGCCATCCTACGAGCAGTACTTC
-	TRBV4-1	-	TRBJ2-3	13	CASSQPLTDTQYF	TGCGCCAGCAGCCAACCACTTACAGATACGCAGTATTTT
-	TRBV5-6	-	TRBJ2-1	15	CASSFYRGGRDEQFF	TGTGCCAGCAGCTTTTACAGGGGGGGAAGAGATGAGCAGTTCTTC
-	TRBV19	TRBD1	TRBJ2-7	15	CASSIGTGSPYEQYF	TGTGCCAGTAGTATAGGGACAGGGTCACCCTACGAGCAGTACTTC
-	TRBV11-3	-	TRBJ2-7	18	CASSSFGCSREITYEQYF	TGTGCCAGCAGCTCCTTTGGATGTAGCAGGGAAATAACCTACGAGCAGTACTTC
once	TRBV14	TRBD2	TRBJ2-7	13	CASSQGTSYEQYF	TGTGCCAGCAGCCAGGGGACTAGCTACGAGCAGTACTTC
-	TRBV9	-	TRBJ2-7	14	CASSVEGGNYEQYF	TGTGCCAGCAGCGTAGAGGGGGGGAACTACGAGCAGTACTTC
-	TRBV7-6	TRBD2	TRBJ2-4	17	CASSSSSGNGTKNIQYF	TGTGCCAGCAGCTCATCTAGCGGGAATGGGACCAAAAACATTCAGTACTTC
-	TRBV6-5	-	TRBJ2-1	13	CASSYHARNEQFF	TGTGCCAGCAGTTACCACGCTAGGAATGAGCAGTTCTTC
-	TRBV18	TRBD2	TRBJ2-7	16	CASSPPLAGTLYEQYF	TGTGCCAGCTCACCACCACTAGCGGGAACTCTCTACGAGCAGTACTTC
-	TRBV14	TRBD2	TRBJ2-1	16	CASSQEGGRAYNEQFF	TGTGCCAGCAGCCAAGAAGGCGGGAGGGCCTACAATGAGCAGTTCTTC
-	TRBV28	TRBD1	TRBJ1-2	20	CASSLATIRDSTPTNYGYTF	TGTGCCAGCAGTCTGGCAACCATCCGGGACAGCACACCTACTAACTATGGCTACACCTTC
-	TRBV7-2	-	TRBJ1-1	13	CASSFTGLTEAFF	TGTGCCAGCAGCTTTACAGGGCTCACTGAAGCTTTCTTT
-	TRBV13	TRBD2	TRBJ2-3	16	CASAEGLAHSTDTQYF	TGTGCCAGCGCCGAGGGACTAGCGCATAGCACAGATACGCAGTATTTT
-	TRBV1	-	TRBJ2-1	15	CTSSRGKRDYNEQFF	TGCACCAGCAGCCGGGGGAAGCGGGACTACAATGAGCAGTTCTTC
-	TRBV4-3	-	TRBJ2-1	13	CASSQGFSTDRFF	TGCGCCAGCAGCCAAGGATTTTCGACAGATAGGTTCTTC
-	TRBV27	-	TRBJ2-5	15	CASSLMAGIRETQYF	TGTGCCAGCAGTCTCATGGCCGGGATTAGGGAGACCCAGTACTTC
once	TRBV6-1	TRBD1	TRBJ2-2	18	CASSEPLRTGTNTGELFF	TGTGCCAGCAGTGAACCTCTTCGGACAGGGACCAACACCGGGGAGCTGTTTTTT
-	TRBV5-5	-	TRBJ2-1	12	CASSGIGNEQFF	TGTGCCAGCTCCGGGATCGGGAATGAGCAGTTCTTC
-	TRBV7-6	TRBD2	TRBJ2-1	14	CASSLAGGGNEQFF	TGTGCCAGCAGTCTAGCGGGCGGTGGTAATGAGCAGTTCTTC
-	TRBV5-1	-	TRBJ2-2	16	CASSFLSGDNTGELFF	TGCGCCAGCAGCTTCCTTAGCGGAGATAACACCGGGGAGCTGTTTTTT
-	TRBV5-6	-	TRBJ1-1	15	CASSFLGQVNTEAFF	TGTGCCAGCAGCTTTCTGGGACAAGTGAACACTGAAGCTTTCTTT
-	TRBV7-7	-	TRBJ2-2	14	CASSLDWNTGELFF	TGTGCCAGCAGCTTAGACTGGAACACCGGGGAGCTGTTTTTT
-	TRBV29-1	-	TRBJ1-2	12	CSVEQANYGYTF	TGCAGCGTTGAACAGGCTAACTATGGCTACACCTTC
once	TRBV13	-	TRBJ2-2	15	CASSLDRRNTGELFF	TGTGCCAGCAGCTTAGACAGGAGGAACACCGGGGAGCTGTTTTTT
-	TRBV4-1	-	TRBJ1-2	16	CASSQVGGSGDYGYTF	TGCGCCAGCAGCCAAGTGGGAGGAAGCGGGGACTATGGCTACACCTTC
-	TRBV7-9	-	TRBJ2-3	12	CASSSSTDTQYF	TGTGCCAGCAGTTCTAGCACAGATACGCAGTATTTT
-	TRBV6-6	-	TRBJ2-7	14	CASSYRAGWDEQYF	TGTGCCAGCAGTTACCGGGCAGGGTGGGACGAGCAGTACTTC
-	TRBV27	-	TRBJ2-7	13	CASSLTPAYEQYF	TGTGCCAGCAGTTTGACACCCGCCTACGAGCAGTACTTC
-	TRBV19	-	TRBJ1-1	14	CASSIWAGANEAFF	TGTGCCAGTAGTATTTGGGCGGGGGCCAATGAAGCTTTCTTT
-	TRBV27	-	TRBJ2-7	15	CASSLSWGDSYEQYF	TGTGCCAGCAGTTTATCGTGGGGGGACTCCTACGAGCAGTACTTC
-	TRBV14	-	TRBJ2-2	15	CASSPLWGGAGELFF	TGTGCCAGCAGCCCCTTATGGGGGGGCGCGGGGGAGCTGTTTTTT
once	TRBV9	TRBD2	TRBJ2-1	13	CASRTSGSYEQFF	TGTGCCAGCAGGACTAGCGGGAGCTATGAGCAGTTCTTC
-	TRBV19	TRBD2	TRBJ2-3	16	CASSITSGGSTDTQYF	TGTGCCAGTAGTATTACTAGCGGGGGAAGCACAGATACGCAGTATTTT
-	TRBV30	-	TRBJ1-2	15	CAWSGGGDISYGYTF	TGTGCCTGGAGTGGAGGAGGCGATATCTCCTATGGCTACACCTTC
-	TRBV6-5	-	TRBJ2-7	14	CASRRYDNSYEQYF	TGTGCCAGCAGGCGCTATGACAACTCCTACGAGCAGTACTTC
-	TRBV28	TRBD2	TRBJ2-1	16	CASSAGTSGTYNEQFF	TGTGCCAGCAGCGCCGGGACTAGCGGGACCTACAATGAGCAGTTCTTC
-	TRBV2	TRBD1	TRBJ1-2	15	CASSEAGQGGDGYTF	TGTGCCAGCAGTGAAGCGGGACAGGGGGGGGATGGCTACACCTTC
-	TRBV7-9	TRBD1	TRBJ1-1	13	CASSSGQSPEAFF	TGTGCCAGCAGCTCGGGACAGAGCCCTGAAGCTTTCTTT